A single sample is the source of the 17 T cell receptor beta chains below, sequenced in a study of PD-1 blockade in classical Hodgkin lymphoma. In every patient, relapse followed autologous stem cell transplantation, while exposure to brentuximab vedotin differed. The assay was immunoSEQ multiplex PCR, and TCRdb's table has in-frame clones only and misses some. The sample lists about 13,000 clones, around 87% occurring once. Sample: peripheral blood mononuclear cells (PBMCs), taken at baseline. These receptors all come from a human donor with classical Hodgkin lymphoma.

This clone has more than one count but fewer than ten. The chain employs TRBV10-1 and TRBJ1-1; D unclear. CDR1 and CDR2 (germline): WNHNN, SYGVQD (reference sequence). The CDR3 spans 17 residues. V lost 2 bases and J 0 bases, leaving 16 bases between the germline ends. The CDR3: CASSETPWVRMNTEAFF. CDR3 nucleotide sequence: TGCGCCAGCAGTGAGACCCCCTGGGTACGAATGAACACTGAAGCTTTCTTT.

The chain has TRBV28 and TRBJ1-1; 7 bases map to TRBD1. Germline CDR1 reads MDHEN; CDR2 reads SYDVKM. The length of the CDR3 is 18 residues. V dropped 5 bases and J dropped 4; count of bases not matched to a gene: 19. The CDR3 is CASSTDRVSIRPGTEAFF. DNA for the CDR3: TGTGCCAGCAGTACAGACAGGGTTTCCATACGTCCTGGCACTGAAGCTTTCTTT.

J is TRBJ2-1 and V is TRBV18; the match to TRBD1 covers 7 bases. CDR3 length: 14 residues. V lost 3 bases to trimming and J lost 5 bases; unmatched junction nucleotides: 4. Germline V lookup: CDR1 KGHSH, CDR2 LQKENI. As DNA, the CDR3 is TGTGCCAGCTCACCCGGGACAGCCAACAATGAGCAGTTCTTC. Amino acids: CASSPGTANNEQFF.

The table lists this clone with a count of one. The V gene is TRBV5-1, the J gene TRBJ2-1, with 7 bases lining up with TRBD1. The CDR3 covers 15 residues. The V segment lost 4 bases and the J segment 0 bases; nucleotides outside the gene matches: 4. Germline-derived CDR1 and CDR2 are SGHRS and YFSETQ. The DNA for the CDR3 is TGCGCCAGCAGCCTGACAGGGAGCTCCTACAATGAGCAGTTCTTC. Its translation is CASSLTGSSYNEQFF.

This rearrangement joins TRBV15 to TRBJ2-1, with D tentatively TRBD1 or TRBD2 (5 bases each). Germline CDR1 and CDR2: LNHNV and YYDKDF (reference sequence). Trimming cost V 1 base and J 9 bases, with 13 bases left between them. The CDR3 totals 14 residues. CDR3 sequence reads: CATSRASPGTEQFF. CDR3 sequence (DNA): TGTGCCACCAGCAGAGCGTCCCCAGGGACTGAGCAGTTCTTC.

The CDR3 DNA reads as TGTGCCAGCAGCGCGCACCCCGGGACGGCAGGGGAGACCCAGTACTTC. It specifies CASSAHPGTAGETQYF. The chain uses TRBV5-4 and TRBJ2-5; D may be TRBD1 or TRBD2 (5 bases each). This CDR3 is built from 16 residues. The V end lost 4 bases, the J end lost 5 bases, and 21 bases lay between the germline ends. Germline CDR1 and CDR2: SGHNT and YYREEE (reference sequence).

The chain joins TRBV14 to TRBJ1-6, with unresolved D. This CDR3 comprises 23 residues. The germline gives CDR1 SGHDN, CDR2 FVKESK. V was clipped by 0 bases and J by 6 bases, with 33 bases between them. Here the CDR3 DNA reads TGTGCCAGCAGCCAAGATCGTATGGAGAGGCAGAGATCACCTCCAGACATTAATTCACCCCTCCACTTT. Amino acid sequence: CASSQDRMERQRSPPDINSPLHF. Complete variable domain (other parts from reference TRBV14 and TRBJ1-6): EAGVTQFPSHSVIEKGQTVTLRCDPISGHDNLYWYRRVMGKEIKFLLHFVKESKQDESGMPNNRFLAERTGGTYSTLKVQPAELEDSGVYFCASSQDRMERQRSPPDINSPLHFGNGTRLTVT.

The chain couples TRBV18 to TRBJ1-1, with a possible D match to TRBD1 (5 bases). The length of the CDR3 is 14 residues. V lost 6 bases and J lost 1, with 12 bases in between. The germline V gene has CDR1 KGHSH and CDR2 LQKENI. DNA for the CDR3: TGTGCCAGCTCCCAGTTGGGGGAGAACACTGAAGCTTTCTTT. Its translation is CASSQLGENTEAFF.

The chain employs TRBV10-1 and TRBJ1-3; D remains unclear. The germline V gene encodes CDR1 WNHNN and CDR2 SYGVQD (reference sequence). The CDR3 is 14 amino acids. V was cut by 6 bases and J by 4 bases, with 13 bases left in between. The CDR3 region has the DNA TGCGCCAGCAGCGCCTCAGGCCCCGGAAACACCATATATTTT. Its translation: CASSASGPGNTIYF.

This clone was picked up a small number of times. The chain recombines TRBV27 with TRBJ1-5, with a weak D call TRBD1 (6 bases). CDR3 size: 13 residues. V lost 5 bases and J lost 9, with 14 bases in between. The V gene's germline CDR1 is MNHEY and CDR2 SMNVEV (reference sequence). CDR3 region: CASSRQAAGPQHF. CDR3 coding DNA: TGTGCCAGCAGTAGACAGGCGGCCGGGCCCCAGCATTTT.

V and J are TRBV5-5 and TRBJ1-6; TRBD1 might be the D (5 bases). The CDR3 consists of 18 residues. Germline loops: CDR1 SGHKS, CDR2 YYEKEE (reference sequence). V lost 1 base, J lost 3 bases, and 17 bases lay in between. The CDR3 is CASSLPARGGFYNSPLHF. For the CDR3, the DNA is TGTGCCAGCAGCTTGCCCGCTCGTGGGGGATTCTATAATTCACCCCTCCACTTT. Full variable domain (rest looked up from reference TRBV5-5 and TRBJ1-6): DAGVTQSPTHLIKTRGQQVTLRCSPISGHKSVSWYQQVLGQGPQFIFQYYEKEERGRGNFPDRFSARQFPNYSSELNVNALLLGDSALYLCASSLPARGGFYNSPLHFGNGTRLTVT.

The rearrangement uses TRBV7-3 and TRBJ2-2; D may be TRBD1 (6 bases). Germline-derived CDR1 and CDR2 are SGHTA and FQGTGA. V lost 5 bases to trimming and J lost 3 bases, with 13 bases between them. This CDR3 has 15 residues. The CDR3 loop reads CASSPGGQYTGELFF. In nucleotides, the CDR3 is TGTGCCAGCAGCCCGGGCGGACAGTACACCGGGGAGCTGTTTTTT.

This chain links TRBV28 with TRBJ1-1, with D possibly being TRBD1 (5 bases). Germline V gene lookup returns CDR1 MDHEN and CDR2 SYDVKM. This CDR3 contains 14 residues. V lost 6 bases, J lost 2 bases, and 13 bases lay in between. The CDR3 bases are TGTGCCAGCAGAAAGACAGCCTCTAACACTGAAGCTTTCTTT. Its translation is CASRKTASNTEAFF.

The genes are TRBV6-1 and TRBJ1-1; D unresolved. Per the germline V gene, CDR1 is MNHNS and CDR2 is SASEGT. V was pared by 5 bases and J by 3 bases, with 16 bases between. The CDR3 extends over 15 amino acids. The CDR3 reads CASSSRTQPDTEAFF. Here the CDR3 DNA reads TGTGCCAGCAGTTCAAGGACGCAGCCCGACACTGAAGCTTTCTTT.

V and J are TRBV30 and TRBJ2-1; unclear D gene. The CDR3 is made up of 12 amino acids. The germline V and J ends were trimmed by 1 base and 3 bases, with 4 bases remaining between them. The germline V gene encodes CDR1 GTSNPN and CDR2 SVGIG (reference sequence). The CDR3 here is CAWSGGYNEQFF. The CDR3 DNA reads as TGTGCCTGGAGTGGGGGCTACAATGAGCAGTTCTTC.

The chain's CDR3 is CASSQFGTGSHEQFF. The CDR3 region has the DNA TGTGCCAGCAGCCAATTCGGGACAGGGTCCCATGAGCAGTTCTTC. The genes are TRBV4-2 and TRBJ2-1, with 9 bases aligning to TRBD1. This CDR3 contains 15 residues. Unmatched junction bases numbered 7, after V lost 2 bases and J lost 8 bases. Germline V CDR1 and CDR2: LGHNA, YNFKEQ.

Regarding this clone: The germline gene is not matched at one end of the junction; a read error may be the cause. The chain carries TRBV5-4 and TRBJ2-5; D remains unclear. Germline assignment: CDR1 SGHNT and CDR2 YYREEE (reference sequence). This CDR3 is 11 amino acids long. CDR3 amino acids: CASSSDGTLHF. CDR3 sequence (DNA): TGTGCCAGCAGCTCCGACGGCACCCTCCACTTC.